The source of this T cell receptor beta chain is a study of shared clonotypes between healthy human individuals. Study context: In total, the donors were two women and a few men aged 18 to 49.

Using immunoSEQ multiplex PCR, the repertoire was profiled, and TCRdb retains in-frame clones only, with some absent. Found here are roughly 2 million clones, approximately 95% of them singletons; the top ten hold under 0.15%. The CDR3 extends over 14 amino acids. V lost 5 bases and J lost 3, with 10 bases in between. Germline CDR1 is LNHDA and CDR2 is SQIVND (reference sequence). All the donors were Caucasian adults who lived in Nashville, Tennessee. Naive CD4+ cells were CD45RA-selected; the remaining cells were memory. The sample taken for sequencing was naive CD4+ T cells sorted from blood. This sample's subset: CD45RA+ positively selected. The chain joins TRBV19 to TRBJ2-2; no clear D. This TCR came from a man aged 18 to 29 in good health. CDR3 sequence: CASSAYRDTGELFF. CDR3 coding DNA: TGTGCCAGTAGTGCGTACCGGGACACCGGGGAGCTGTTTTTT.